Below are 3 T cell receptor beta chains sequenced from a single sample in a study of blood T cell repertoires in COVID-19 (dated by TCRdb to 2018 to 2020). Receptor amplification or capture employed the immunoSEQ multiplex PCR assay. What TCRdb holds here is the immuneACCESS table cut down to in-frame rearrangements. Part of the clones is not present; checked against another copy, under half of the missing clones reflect an unresolved V gene, and the others are unexplained. The sample table lists about 180,000 clones, 70% to 90% of them with a count of one. Approximately 2.7% of the sample comes from the top ten. The specimen was peripheral blood. All receptors come from a middle-aged man with active or convalescent COVID-19.

The chain is built from TRBV12-3 or TRBV12-4 and TRBJ1-1, with 7 bases identical to TRBD1. This CDR3 comprises 13 residues. With V trimmed by 6 bases and J by 10 bases, 11 bases remained unmatched. The CDR3 sequence: CASSPRQGRRAFF. In nucleotides, the CDR3 is TGTGCCAGCAGCCCTCGACAGGGCCGTAGAGCTTTCTTT.

This chain uses TRBV5-4 with TRBJ2-7, with a weak D call TRBD2 (5 bases). Trimming shortened V by 0 bases and J by 5 bases, and 12 bases separated the two germline ends. Germline V gene data show CDR1 as SGHNT and CDR2 as YYREEE (reference sequence). The CDR3 loop spans 14 amino acids. The CDR3 sequence is CASSLGVSRDEQYF. CDR3 coding DNA: TGTGCCAGCAGCTTGGGGGTGTCGAGGGACGAGCAGTACTTC.

The gene calls are TRBV7-9 and TRBJ2-7; 9 bases are a match to TRBD1. Germline V gene sequence: CDR1 SEHNR, CDR2 FQNEAQ (reference sequence). Trimming at V came to 4 bases and at J to 5 bases, leaving 6 bases not matched to a gene. CDR3 length: 14 residues. CDR3 DNA: TGTGCCAGCAGCTCCGGGACAGGGACCCACGAGCAGTACTTC. Translation gives CASSSGTGTHEQYF. Using reference TRBV7-9 and TRBJ2-7 for the parts outside the CDR3, the full variable domain is DTGVSQNPRHKITKRGQNVTFRCDPISEHNRLYWYRQTLGQGPEFLTYFQNEAQLEKSRLLSDRFSAERPKGSFSTLEIQRTEQGDSAMYLCASSSGTGTHEQYFGPGTRLTVT.